What follows are 22 T cell receptor beta chains derived from one specimen sequenced in a study of a mutant IDH1 vaccine in newly diagnosed glioma. These receptors have no identified antigens. Time point indicated: week 23, last vaccination. Vaccination used 300 ug of mutant IDH1 20-mer peptide per dose, with topical imiquimod. TCRdb's table, derived via immunoSEQ multiplex PCR, lists solely in-frame clones and lacks some. The sample has roughly 52,000 clones, 80% seen once. The material sequenced was PBMCs, taken from a glioma patient whose treatment included an IDH1 peptide vaccine. These receptors all come from a man aged 35 to 55 with glioma.

The gene calls are TRBV29-1 and TRBJ1-1; 9 nucleotides line up with TRBD1. The CDR3 has 14 residues. In germline, CDR1 is SQVTM, CDR2 ANQGSEA. J lost 3 bases, V lost 6 bases, and 8 bases had no gene match. The CDR3 sequence is CSVPTGGIDTEAFF. The CDR3, as DNA: TGCAGCGTACCTACAGGGGGCATTGACACTGAAGCTTTCTTT.

CDR3 loop: CASSGPGTRNEKLFF. The CDR3 DNA reads TGTGCCAGCTCGGGGCCCGGGACCAGGAATGAAAAACTGTTTTTT. The gene calls are TRBV6-6 and TRBJ1-4; D is possibly TRBD1 (5 bases). Trimming shortened V by 8 bases and J by 5 bases, and 18 bases separated the two germline ends. CDR3 size: 15 residues. Germline values: CDR1 MNHNY, CDR2 SVGAGI (reference sequence).

The V gene is TRBV30, the J gene TRBJ2-5, with TRBD2 as a possible D gene (6 bases). V was clipped by 4 bases and J by 5 bases, with 14 bases between them. Germline V CDR1 and CDR2: GTSNPN, SVGIG (reference sequence). CDR3 length: 13 residues. CDR3 residues: CAWNSGVRETQYF. CDR3 nucleotides: TGTGCCTGGAACTCGGGGGTCAGGGAGACCCAGTACTTC.

The V call is TRBV7-9, the J call TRBJ1-1; D might be TRBD1 (6 bases). The CDR3 spans 14 residues. In germline, CDR1 is SEHNR, CDR2 FQNEAQ (reference sequence). V was cut by 4 bases and J by 0 bases, with 9 bases left in between. As DNA, the CDR3 is TGTGCCAGCAGCTCTGAGGGGGTGAACACTGAAGCTTTCTTT. Protein: CASSSEGVNTEAFF.

With respect to this clone: The sample has other DNA sequences that encode this CDR3 too. The chain recombines TRBV6-4 with TRBJ1-1; TRBD1 matches 7 bases. J gave up 1 base and V 6 bases, and 2 bases lay outside the gene matches. The CDR3 length is 13 residues. CDR1 MRHNA and CDR2 SNTAGT come from the germline V gene. CDR3 in amino acids: CASRRTGNTEAFF. CDR3 sequence (DNA): TGTGCCAGCAGAAGGACAGGGAACACTGAAGCTTTCTTT.

The rearrangement links TRBV29-1 to TRBJ1-2; D unresolved. The CDR3 covers 14 residues. The V and J ends lost 3 bases and 1 base respectively, with 12 bases between them. Germline V lookup: CDR1 SQVTM, CDR2 ANQGSEA. CDR3 loop: CSVDNRFVNYGYTF. The CDR3 DNA follows: TGCAGCGTTGATAACCGATTTGTTAACTATGGCTACACCTTC.

V usage is TRBV15 and J usage is TRBJ2-7; either TRBD1 or TRBD2 may fit D (5 bases each). CDR3 size: 15 residues. Trimming cost V 3 bases and J 7 bases, with 19 bases left between them. Germline lookup yields CDR1 LNHNV and CDR2 YYDKDF (reference sequence). The CDR3 DNA follows: TGTGCCACCAGCAGGGGGGACCAGGGTTTGGGTGAGCAGTACTTC. Protein sequence: CATSRGDQGLGEQYF.

The CDR3 coding sequence is TGTGCCAGCAGACAGGACCTCTCCTACGAGCAGTACTTC. Translated: CASRQDLSYEQYF. This chain joins TRBV7-9 and TRBJ2-7, with D perhaps TRBD1 (5 bases). This CDR3 comprises 13 residues. Trimming took 6 bases from V and 0 from J, leaving 9 bases between them. Germline V gene lookup returns CDR1 SEHNR and CDR2 FQNEAQ (reference sequence).

V usage is TRBV6-5 and J usage is TRBJ2-2, with 8 positions matching TRBD1. In germline, CDR1 is MNHEY, CDR2 SVGAGI. This CDR3 is built from 15 residues. V shed 6 bases, J shed 7 bases, and the junction held 10 bases outside the gene matches. CDR3 sequence: CASSPGQGGGGELFF. Written as DNA, the CDR3 is TGTGCCAGCAGCCCCGGACAGGGTGGGGGCGGGGAGCTGTTTTTT.

This clone was picked up one time. The gene calls are TRBV10-3 and TRBJ1-5, with D possibly being TRBD1 (6 bases). The V end was cut by 3 bases, the J end by 3 bases, with 12 bases between. CDR3 length equals 15 residues. Germline V lookup: CDR1 ENHRY, CDR2 SYGVKD. The CDR3 coding sequence is TGTGCCATCAGTGATCGGGGGGCCAACAATCAGCCCCAGCATTTT. Its translation is CAISDRGANNQPQHF.

This clone was seen once. The identical CDR3 is also encoded by other nucleotide sequences in the sample. This chain uses TRBV30 with TRBJ2-3; D gene ambiguous. Germline assignment: CDR1 GTSNPN and CDR2 SVGIG (reference sequence). Trimming pared 2 bases from V and 4 bases from J, leaving 4 bases between. This CDR3 spans 11 amino acids. The CDR3 spells CAWSPADTQYF. The CDR3 DNA follows: TGTGCCTGGAGTCCGGCAGATACGCAGTATTTT.

The chain employs TRBV5-5 and TRBJ1-1; no clear D. In germline, CDR1 is SGHKS, CDR2 YYEKEE (reference sequence). V dropped 3 bases and J dropped 3 bases, with 9 bases sitting between them. The CDR3 spans 13 residues. DNA for the CDR3: TGTGCCAGCAGCTCTCAGAGTGACACTGAAGCTTTCTTT. Protein sequence: CASSSQSDTEAFF.

This chain links TRBV7-2 with TRBJ2-4; no definite D call. The germline CDR1 and CDR2 sequences are SGHTA and FQGNSA. This CDR3 comprises 15 residues. V was cut by 3 bases and J by 4 bases, with 13 bases left in between. The CDR3 coding sequence is TGTGCCAGCAGCTTCGAATGGACGGTGAAAAACATTCAGTACTTC. It specifies CASSFEWTVKNIQYF.

The rearrangement links TRBV10-3 to TRBJ1-2; 9 bases fit TRBD1. Germline lookup yields CDR1 ENHRY and CDR2 SYGVKD. CDR3 length: 15 amino acids. V lost 4 bases, J lost 8 bases, and 11 bases stayed unmatched. CDR3 sequence (DNA): TGTGCCATCAGTGGCGGGACAGGGATAGGACAGGGCTACACCTTC. Translating gives CAISGGTGIGQGYTF.

The table lists this clone with a few counts. The chain uses TRBV4-2 and TRBJ2-1, with 8 bases aligning to TRBD1. The CDR3 totals 18 residues. After removal of 4 bases from V and 7 bases from J, the junction contained 18 bases not matched to a gene. Germline CDR1 and CDR2: LGHNA and YNFKEQ. The CDR3 reads CASSPHGLAGGLRNEQFF. The CDR3 DNA sequence: TGTGCCAGCAGCCCGCACGGTCTGGCAGGGGGCTTGAGGAATGAGCAGTTCTTC.

This chain links TRBV5-1 with TRBJ2-3; no clear D. The V gene lost 4 bases and the J gene lost 5 bases, with 14 bases spanning the gap. The CDR3 loop spans 14 amino acids. Germline CDR1 reads SGHRS; CDR2 reads YFSETQ. CDR3 amino acids: CASSRLRTKDTQYF. CDR3 coding DNA: TGCGCCAGCAGCCGACTCCGTACTAAAGATACGCAGTATTTT.

The chain couples TRBV12-1 to TRBJ2-5. TRBV12-1 is classified as a pseudogene. This CDR3 spans 16 amino acids. The CDR3 bases are TGTGCCAGCAGCTCGATGGGTGTTAGGGTGAAAGAGACCCAGTACTTC. This sequence encodes CASSSMGVRVKETQYF.

The V and J genes are TRBV7-8 and TRBJ2-3; weak D call: TRBD2 (5 bases). This CDR3 region has 14 residues. The germline V gene encodes CDR1 SGHVS and CDR2 FQNEAQ. V was clipped by 1 base and J by 3 bases, with 8 bases between them. The CDR3 sequence is CASSLEGVTDTQYF. The CDR3 coding sequence is TGTGCCAGCAGCTTAGAGGGAGTGACAGATACGCAGTATTTT. Full variable domain (remainder filled in from reference TRBV7-8 and TRBJ2-3): GAGVSQSPRYKVAKRGQDVALRCDPISGHVSLFWYQQALGQGPEFLTYFQNEAQLDKSGLPSDRFFAERPEGSVSTLKIQRTQQEDSAVYLCASSLEGVTDTQYFGPGTRLTVL.

The chain is built from TRBV6-4 and TRBJ2-1; D not resolved. V was trimmed by 3 bases and J by 5 bases, leaving 11 bases between them. This CDR3 is 14 amino acids long. The germline V gene has CDR1 MRHNA and CDR2 SNTAGT. In nucleotides, the CDR3 is TGTGCCAGCAGTGAGAGCCACAGCCACAATGAGCAGTTCTTC. Translating it yields CASSESHSHNEQFF.

The chain employs TRBV19 and TRBJ2-7; possible D gene TRBD2, 5 bases. Germline V lookup: CDR1 LNHDA, CDR2 SQIVND (reference sequence). V shed 5 bases and J shed 3 bases, with 8 bases lying between them. This CDR3 contains 12 residues. CDR3 DNA: TGTGCCAGTAGTCCGGGAAGCTACGAGCAGTACTTC. It is translated as CASSPGSYEQYF.

The gene calls are TRBV6-5 and TRBJ2-5; D is tentatively TRBD1 or TRBD2 (5 bases each). Germline loops: CDR1 MNHEY, CDR2 SVGAGI. This CDR3 is 13 amino acids long. Trimming left V 11 bases short and J 4 bases short, with 17 bases between. Here the CDR3 DNA reads TGTGCCTCGTTTGGGAAGAGGGGAGAGACCCAGTACTTC. Its translation: CASFGKRGETQYF.

This clone was picked up one time. V usage is TRBV11-2 and J usage is TRBJ2-5, with a tentative D call TRBD2 (6 bases). CDR1 and CDR2 (germline): SGHAT, FQNNGV. V was pared by 1 base and J by 9 bases, with 21 bases between. This CDR3 has 16 amino acids. This CDR3 is CASSLGGSGTIVAQYF. In DNA form, the CDR3 reads TGTGCCAGCAGCTTAGGGGGTAGCGGTACCATTGTGGCCCAGTACTTC.